This T cell receptor (beta chain) was found in a study of PD-L1 blockade in urothelial cancer. Study information: Researchers found blood samples held a median of approximately 150,000 T cells.

Each PCR reaction had synthetic TCR analog templates spiked into it. The protocol was immunoSEQ multiplex PCR, while the TCRdb copy is restricted to in-frame clones and leaves out a portion. The profile covers tens of thousands of clones, with 80% to 85% appearing a single time and approximately 9.2% taken by the ten largest. The CDR3 totals 14 residues. V lost 4 bases, J lost 4 bases, and 15 bases lay in between. Germline CDR1 SGHDT, CDR2 YYEEEE. Time point reported: pretreatment peripheral blood. The gene calls are TRBV5-6 and TRBJ2-7; the D gene is possibly TRBD2 (7 bases). Sequencing was performed on PBMCs, taken around atezolizumab (anti-PD-L1) treatment. This receptor was taken from a woman aged 70-85 years with urothelial cancer. CDR3 nucleotides: TGTGCCAGCAGCCCAGCGGGACACACTTACGAGCAGTACTTC. This translates into CASSPAGHTYEQYF.